One and the same sample provided the 32 T cell receptor beta chains below, sequenced in a study of T cell repertoires in cytomegalovirus infection. TCRdb re-derived calls from the reads in MiXCR, one entry per CDR3 protein. The sample lists 200,000 or so distinct CDR3 sequences, around two fifths seen once, with approximately 59% in the top ten. Their cognate antigens are unknown. The starting material was CD8+ T cells from cultured PBMCs, obtained from culture after CMV antigen stimulation. The source of these receptors is a human donor in good health (CMV status not recorded). Some clones in this sample may be carry-over from other donors' samples.

The V and J genes are TRBV7-9 and TRBJ2-1; D gene unclear. Between the trimmed V and J ends, which lost 1 base and 7 bases, there was a span of 8 bases. Germline V lookup: CDR1 SEHNR, CDR2 FQNEAQ (reference sequence). The CDR3 has 13 residues. The CDR3 sequence: CASSLGLPNEQFF. The CDR3 nucleotides read TGTGCCAGCAGCTTAGGGCTCCCGAATGAGCAGTTCTTC.

The chain joins TRBV9 to TRBJ1-1; TRBD1 might be the D (5 bases). Germline V lookup: CDR1 SGDLS, CDR2 YYNGEE. The V gene lost 3 bases and the J gene lost 6 bases, with 18 bases spanning the gap. This CDR3 is 15 amino acids long. CDR3 loop: CASSGRGLSGPEAFF. Written as DNA, the CDR3 is TGTGCCAGCAGCGGCCGGGGACTTTCTGGCCCTGAAGCTTTCTTT.

This clonotype has only a few counts. V is TRBV4-1 and J is TRBJ2-1; D ambiguous. Trimming took off 2 bases at V and 2 bases at J, with 10 bases between the two ends. The length of the CDR3 is 15 residues. Germline V CDR1 and CDR2: MGHRA, YSYEKL. The DNA of the CDR3 is TGCGCCAGCAGCCAACCCGCCTCGACCTACAATGAGCAGTTCTTC. This sequence encodes CASSQPASTYNEQFF.

This clonotype appeared a few times. The chain couples TRBV7-3 to TRBJ2-1, with 11 positions matching TRBD2. Germline values: CDR1 SGHTA, CDR2 FQGTGA. This CDR3 is 15 amino acids long. V shed 4 bases and J 2 bases; nucleotides not matched to a gene: 1. The CDR3 loop reads CASSSTSGTYNEQFF. CDR3 coding DNA: TGTGCCAGCAGCTCGACTAGCGGGACCTACAATGAGCAGTTCTTC.

The V gene is TRBV7-9, the J gene TRBJ2-3; TRBD2 agrees at 12 bases. The CDR3 is 15 residues long. In germline, CDR1 is SEHNR, CDR2 FQNEAQ (reference sequence). Trimming took 5 bases from V and 6 from J; bases not matched to a gene: 6. The CDR3 region has the DNA TGTGCCAGCAGCGTGACTAGCGGGAGTATGGATACGCAGTATTTT. Protein: CASSVTSGSMDTQYF. The complete variable domain, with remaining parts taken from reference TRBV7-9 and TRBJ2-3, reads DTGVSQNPRHKITKRGQNVTFRCDPISEHNRLYWYRQTLGQGPEFLTYFQNEAQLEKSRLLSDRFSAERPKGSFSTLEIQRTEQGDSAMYLCASSVTSGSMDTQYFGPGTRLTVL.

In its sample, this clonotype was seen many times. The gene calls are TRBV7-3 and TRBJ1-1, with 9 positions matching TRBD1. V was pared by 5 bases and J by 6 bases, with 7 bases of the junction left unmatched. The CDR3 is 14 residues long. Germline V gene sequence: CDR1 SGHTA, CDR2 FQGTGA. Here the CDR3 reads CASSPTGGEAEAFF. The CDR3 coding sequence is TGTGCCAGCAGCCCCACAGGGGGCGAGGCTGAAGCTTTCTTT.

The genes are TRBV10-3 and TRBJ2-1; TRBD1 matches at 8 bases. Germline V gene data show CDR1 as ENHRY and CDR2 as SYGVKD. CDR3 length: 16 residues. V lost 8 bases, J lost 6 bases, and 15 bases stayed unmatched. CDR3 sequence reads: CAIVQGVGRGGNEQFF. For the CDR3, the DNA is TGTGCCATCGTACAGGGGGTCGGCCGGGGCGGCAATGAGCAGTTCTTC.

This clonotype was picked up a small number of times. The J gene is TRBJ1-1, the V gene TRBV7-9, with a possible D match to TRBD1 (5 bases). Trimming removed 5 bases from V and 0 bases from J, with 13 bases in between. There are 15 residues in the CDR3. Germline V gene sequence: CDR1 SEHNR, CDR2 FQNEAQ (reference sequence). CDR3 bases: TGTGCCAGCAGCCAAACGAGGGGAGTGAACACTGAAGCTTTCTTT. It yields the protein CASSQTRGVNTEAFF.

The V and J genes are TRBV28 and TRBJ2-1, with 8 bases matching TRBD2. The germline V gene has CDR1 MDHEN and CDR2 SYDVKM. This CDR3 spans 16 amino acids. J gave up 8 bases and V 6 bases, and 15 bases lay outside the gene matches. CDR3 protein: CASRDPLAGCFDEQFF. The CDR3 bases are TGTGCCAGCAGAGATCCTCTAGCGGGTTGTTTCGATGAGCAGTTCTTC.

This clonotype was counted at least ten times. The chain employs TRBV9 and TRBJ1-1; no clear D gene. Germline V CDR1 and CDR2: SGDLS, YYNGEE. This CDR3 spans 13 amino acids. The germline V and J ends were trimmed by 0 bases and 0 bases, with 3 bases remaining between them. CDR3 sequence: CASSVDMNTEAFF. CDR3 sequence (DNA): TGTGCCAGCAGCGTAGATATGAACACTGAAGCTTTCTTT.

The sample holds a few counts of this clonotype. The J gene is TRBJ2-3, the V gene TRBV7-2; 10 bases are a match to TRBD2. CDR1 and CDR2 (germline): SGHTA, FQGNSA. Unmatched junction bases numbered 5, after V lost 4 bases and J lost 4 bases. This CDR3 region has 15 residues. Here the CDR3 reads CASSSSGSYPDTQYF. As DNA, the CDR3 is TGTGCCAGCAGCTCTAGCGGGAGTTATCCAGATACGCAGTATTTT.

In its sample, this clonotype was seen many times. This chain connects TRBV7-2 to TRBJ2-2; 10 bases line up with TRBD1. After removal of 6 bases from V and 6 bases from J, the junction contained 16 bases not matched to a gene. This CDR3 region has 18 residues. CDR1 SGHTA and CDR2 FQGNSA come from the germline V gene. In DNA, the CDR3 is TGTGCCAGCAGTAAAGACAGGGGGCGCAGGGTCAACGCCGGGGAGCTGTTTTTT. Its protein is CASSKDRGRRVNAGELFF.

V gene TRBV7-6 combines with J gene TRBJ1-3, with 10 bases aligning to TRBD1. The V and J ends lost 6 bases and 4 bases, in that order; junction bases with no gene match: 3. CDR3 length: 14 amino acids. Germline values: CDR1 SGHVS, CDR2 FNYEAQ. CDR3 amino acids: CASRRTGGGNTIYF. The CDR3 nucleotides are TGTGCCAGCAGGCGGACAGGGGGAGGAAACACCATATATTTT.

V gene TRBV28 combines with J gene TRBJ2-7, with TRBD1 as a possible D gene (6 bases). Germline CDR1 and CDR2: MDHEN and SYDVKM. V was cut by 6 bases and J by 0 bases, with 21 bases left in between. The CDR3 runs to 17 residues. The DNA of the CDR3 is TGTGCCAGCAGCACACCCTTGGGGGACAAGGGCTCCTACGAGCAGTACTTC. Translating gives CASSTPLGDKGSYEQYF.

This clonotype showed up just a few times. V gene TRBV7-9 combines with J gene TRBJ2-1, with D possibly TRBD2 on 5 matching bases. Deletions cut 1 base from V and 4 bases from J, with 14 bases between. CDR1 and CDR2 from the germline V gene are SEHNR and FQNEAQ (reference sequence). This CDR3 region has 16 residues. The CDR3, as DNA: TGTGCCAGCAGCTTAGTAGTGGTGGGAGTATACAATGAGCAGTTCTTC. Translated, it gives CASSLVVVGVYNEQFF.

The table lists this clonotype with a few counts. The rearrangement links TRBV4-1 to TRBJ2-5, with TRBD2 matching over 12 bases. Germline-derived CDR1 and CDR2 are MGHRA and YSYEKL. With V trimmed by 0 bases and J by 2 bases, 13 bases remained unmatched. The length of the CDR3 is 20 residues. CDR3 loop: CASSQDQTLGLAGGQETQYF. The CDR3 DNA follows: TGCGCCAGCAGCCAAGATCAGACACTCGGGCTAGCGGGAGGGCAAGAGACCCAGTACTTC.

This chain uses TRBV15 with TRBJ1-2; 9 positions match TRBD1. The V gene end was trimmed by 1 base and the J gene end by 10 bases; junction bases not matched to a gene: 16. The CDR3 totals 17 residues. Germline loops: CDR1 LNHNV, CDR2 YYDKDF (reference sequence). The CDR3 coding sequence is TGTGCCACCAGCAGAGTTCAATTAGCGGGGGACAGGGAAGACTACACCTTC. Translated: CATSRVQLAGDREDYTF.

The sample holds a few counts of this clonotype. J is TRBJ2-1 and V is TRBV4-1, with D possibly matching TRBD2 (6 bases). The CDR3 covers 16 residues. Germline lookup yields CDR1 MGHRA and CDR2 YSYEKL. V was clipped by 0 bases and J by 3 bases, with 12 bases between them. The CDR3: CASSQERGGFYNEQFF. CDR3 sequence (DNA): TGCGCCAGCAGCCAAGAACGGGGAGGATTCTACAATGAGCAGTTCTTC.

This clonotype was seen more than once but under ten times. The CDR3 reads CASSLIGSEETQYF. CDR3 coding DNA: TGTGCCAGCAGCTTAATAGGGTCGGAAGAGACCCAGTACTTC. The rearrangement links TRBV7-6 to TRBJ2-5; D is unclear. The V and J ends lost 2 bases and 3 bases respectively, with 10 bases between them. Germline lookup yields CDR1 SGHVS and CDR2 FNYEAQ. CDR3 size: 14 residues. Full variable domain (rest looked up from reference TRBV7-6 and TRBJ2-5): GAGVSQSPRYKVTKRGQDVALRCDPISGHVSLYWYRQALGQGPEFLTYFNYEAQQDKSGLPNDRFSAERPEGSISTLTIQRTEQRDSAMYRCASSLIGSEETQYFGPGTRLLVL.

The CDR3 is CASSPLGGTYEQYF. CDR3 DNA sequence: TGCGCCAGCAGCCCTCTGGGGGGTACCTACGAGCAGTACTTC. The chain combines TRBV5-1 with TRBJ2-7; weak D call: TRBD2 (6 bases). The CDR3 is 14 amino acids. The V end was cut by 4 bases, the J end by 2 bases, with 13 bases between. The germline V gene encodes CDR1 SGHRS and CDR2 YFSETQ.

This clonotype was counted once. This rearrangement joins TRBV28 to TRBJ2-2; TRBD1 is a possible D gene (5 bases). This CDR3 contains 21 residues. The V and J ends lost 4 bases and 0 bases respectively, with 27 bases between them. Germline CDR1 MDHEN, CDR2 SYDVKM. In DNA, the CDR3 is TGTGCCAGCAGTTCTCAAATTAACTATGATACAGGAGAAACGAACACCGGGGAGCTGTTTTTT. Translating it yields CASSSQINYDTGETNTGELFF.

The gene calls are TRBV25-1 and TRBJ2-3; D remains unclear. Germline values: CDR1 MGHDK, CDR2 SYGVNS. The CDR3 spans 10 residues. V lost 3 bases, J lost 11 bases, and 6 bases lay in between. In nucleotides, the CDR3 is TGTGCCAGCAGTGACAGCAGGCAGTATTTT. The encoded protein is CASSDSRQYF.

The J gene is TRBJ2-7, the V gene TRBV29-1; 10 positions match TRBD2. This CDR3 spans 15 amino acids. Germline V gives CDR1 SQVTM, CDR2 ANQGSEA. V trimming: 1 base; J trimming: 0 bases; junction bases outside the gene matches: 3. This chain's CDR3 is CSVEVASGSSYEQYF. Written as DNA, the CDR3 is TGCAGCGTTGAAGTGGCTAGCGGGAGCTCCTACGAGCAGTACTTC.

This clonotype was seen more than once but under ten times. J is TRBJ1-1 and V is TRBV10-3; 10 bases are a match to TRBD1. V dropped 10 bases and J dropped 0; count of bases not matched to a gene: 8. The CDR3 is made up of 15 amino acids. CDR1 ENHRY and CDR2 SYGVKD come from the germline V gene. CDR3 coding DNA: TGTGCCACAGCGCAGGGACAGGGGATGAACACTGAAGCTTTCTTT. Amino acid sequence: CATAQGQGMNTEAFF.

The V gene is TRBV7-6, the J gene TRBJ2-5; the match to TRBD1 covers 7 bases. Germline loops: CDR1 SGHVS, CDR2 FNYEAQ. With 6 bases clipped from V and 4 bases from J, the junction kept 11 bases outside the gene matches. The length of the CDR3 is 15 residues. The CDR3 region has the DNA TGTGCCAGCAGACTTCGTGACAGGGACGGAGAGACCCAGTACTTC. It specifies CASRLRDRDGETQYF.

The chain employs TRBV7-2 and TRBJ2-1; 8 nucleotides agree with TRBD2. This CDR3 comprises 14 residues. Per germline, CDR1 SGHTA and CDR2 FQGNSA. After removal of 1 base from V and 9 bases from J, the junction contained 5 bases not matched to a gene. The CDR3 DNA reads TGTGCCAGCAGCTTAGGACTAGCGAGGGTTGAGCAGTTCTTC. Its protein is CASSLGLARVEQFF.

CDR3 in DNA: TGTGCCACCAGCCAGATGGGGGGTAGACATGGCTACACCTTC. Translated, it gives CATSQMGGRHGYTF. V usage is TRBV15 and J usage is TRBJ1-2, with TRBD1 as a possible D gene (5 bases). The germline V and J ends were trimmed by 5 bases and 6 bases, with 16 bases remaining between them. CDR1 is LNHNV, CDR2 YYDKDF, per germline (reference sequence). The CDR3 is made up of 14 amino acids.

In the case of this clonotype: This may be a read error: a much more frequent sequence differs by one nucleotide. The chain combines TRBV7-2 with TRBJ1-5, with D tentatively TRBD1 (5 bases). CDR3 size: 14 residues. Germline values: CDR1 SGHTA, CDR2 FQGNSA. The CDR3 region is CASSLEGVGQPRHF. Written as DNA, the CDR3 is TGTGCCAGCAGCTTAGAAGGGGTAGGTCAGCCCCGGCATTTT.

The V call is TRBV6-5, the J call TRBJ2-1, with D possibly being TRBD2 (5 bases). The CDR3 runs to 17 residues. V was pared by 0 bases and J by 4 bases, with 16 bases between. Looked up from germline, CDR1 is MNHEY and CDR2 is SVGAGI. The CDR3 here is CASSYSGEAYPYNEQFF. The CDR3 region has the DNA TGTGCCAGCAGTTACTCGGGAGAAGCCTATCCTTACAATGAGCAGTTCTTC.

V is TRBV7-3 and J is TRBJ2-1; D perhaps matches TRBD1 (5 bases). The CDR3 totals 16 residues. V was clipped by 5 bases and J by 3 bases, with 17 bases between them. CDR1 is SGHTA, CDR2 FQGTGA, per germline. The DNA of the CDR3 is TGTGCCAGCAGCCCCGAGTTGACAGTTATCTACAATGAGCAGTTCTTC. Its translation: CASSPELTVIYNEQFF.

The chain couples TRBV19 to TRBJ2-1, with D perhaps matching TRBD2 (5 bases). This CDR3 is built from 18 residues. V lost 2 bases and J 4 bases, leaving 21 bases between the germline ends. Per germline, CDR1 LNHDA and CDR2 SQIVND (reference sequence). The CDR3 spells CASSIFPNSVSPYNEQFF. The CDR3 DNA is TGTGCCAGTAGTATATTTCCCAATAGCGTTTCCCCTTACAATGAGCAGTTCTTC.

DNA of the CDR3: TGTGCCAGCAGCTTTACTAGCGGGGGCCCATTTAGCTCCTACAATGAGCAGTTCTTC. Translated: CASSFTSGGPFSSYNEQFF. The chain joins TRBV11-3 to TRBJ2-1; 11 positions agree with TRBD2. The CDR3 sequence is 19 residues long. Germline V gene sequence: CDR1 SGHNT, CDR2 YENEEA. V lost 3 bases, J lost 0 bases, and 10 bases stayed unmatched.